The 2 T cell receptor beta chains below were found in one sample sequenced in a study of T cells in Graves' hyperthyroidism and ophthalmopathy. TCR beta CDR3 sequences were amplified from RNA transcripts. HTBI primers were used for first-round RT-PCR of the TCR CDR3. TCRdb processed the multiplex PCR reads anew with MiXCR; each CDR3 protein has one entry. In the table there are around 300,000 distinct CDR3 sequences, roughly 13% of which are singletons. Material for sequencing was blood. The origin of the receptors is a woman in her forties with Graves' hyperthyroidism.

This clonotype has ten or more counts. The chain employs TRBV27 and TRBJ1-2; D is ambiguous. CDR3 length equals 17 residues. Trimming removed 3 bases from V and 0 bases from J, with 17 bases in between. Germline V CDR1 and CDR2: MNHEY, SMNVEV (reference sequence). Here the CDR3 DNA reads TGTGCCAGCAGTTTTCTCTCCCTCGGCAGCCCTAACTATGGCTACACCTTC. As protein: CASSFLSLGSPNYGYTF.

The table lists this clonotype with a few counts. V usage is TRBV10-1 and J usage is TRBJ2-2, with TRBD2 identical over 10 bases. V gave up 5 bases and J gave up 3 bases; unmatched junction bases: 12. CDR3 length equals 18 residues. Germline CDR1 and CDR2: WNHNN and SYGVQD (reference sequence). The CDR3 spells CASSPDPALAGYTGELFF. CDR3 DNA sequence: TGCGCCAGCAGTCCTGATCCCGCACTAGCGGGATACACCGGGGAGCTGTTTTTT.